This T cell receptor beta chain was observed in a study of blood T cell repertoires in COVID-19. Whole-study context: Whether acute or convalescent, the COVID-19 samples came from the United States, Italy and Spain. Sample material is recorded as cDNA or gDNA derived from T cells, B-cell-depleted T cells, or PBMCs.

Authors' methods: Estimated nucleated cell counts came from reference gene primer amplification. TCRdb's table, derived via immunoSEQ multiplex PCR, lists solely in-frame clones and lacks some. Clone size and the V and J calls come from that table; the DNA yielded D and trimming. The sample has a few hundred thousand clones; approximately 89% are singletons. CDR1 is MNHEY, CDR2 SVGAGI, per germline. The CDR3 totals 15 residues. Trimming removed 6 bases at V and 0 bases at J, with 14 bases between. Sequencing was carried out using peripheral blood. This TCR was sampled from a man aged 40-50 years who had recovered from COVID-19. The chain has TRBV6-5 and TRBJ1-2; tentative D call: TRBD1 (5 bases). The DNA of the CDR3 is TGTGCCAGCAGCGATAACAGGAGAACTAACTATGGCTACACCTTC. As protein: CASSDNRRTNYGYTF.